This T cell receptor (beta chain) originates from a study of shared clonotypes between healthy human individuals. V shed 6 bases and J shed 6 bases, with 18 bases lying between them. This CDR3 comprises 15 residues. Germline V CDR1 and CDR2: KGHSH, LQKENI. Here immunoSEQ multiplex PCR was the method, and the copy in TCRdb shows in-frame clones only, minus some. The table has some 1.1 million clones, roughly 80% seen once. The donors were all Caucasian adults (living in Nashville, Tennessee). The chain employs TRBV18 and TRBJ1-5; possible D gene TRBD1, 6 bases. Sequences were obtained from memory CD4+ T cells from PBMCs. As for subset: CD45RA-negative fraction. This receptor was identified in a man younger than 35 in good health. Some clones in this sample may be carry-over from other donors' samples. The CDR3 sequence is CASSLLQGKGQPQHF. The DNA of the CDR3 is TGTGCCAGCTCCCTTCTCCAGGGGAAGGGTCAGCCCCAGCATTTT.